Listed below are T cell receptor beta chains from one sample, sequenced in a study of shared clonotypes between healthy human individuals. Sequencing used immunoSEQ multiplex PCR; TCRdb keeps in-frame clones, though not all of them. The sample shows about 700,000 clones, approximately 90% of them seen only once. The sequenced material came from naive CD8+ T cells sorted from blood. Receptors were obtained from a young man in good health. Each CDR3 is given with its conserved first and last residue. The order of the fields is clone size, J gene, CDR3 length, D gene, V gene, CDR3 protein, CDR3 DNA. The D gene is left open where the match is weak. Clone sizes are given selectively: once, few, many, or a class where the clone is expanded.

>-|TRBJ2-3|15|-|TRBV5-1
CASSLVDPLTDTQYF
TGCGCCAGCAGCTTGGTTGACCCCCTGACGGATACGCAGTATTTT
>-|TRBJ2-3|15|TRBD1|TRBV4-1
CASSQRDRVTDTQYF
TGCGCCAGCAGCCAAAGGGACAGGGTAACAGATACGCAGTATTTT
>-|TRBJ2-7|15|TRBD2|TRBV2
CASSELGLDRYEQYF
TGTGCCAGCAGTGAACTGGGACTAGACCGTTACGAGCAGTACTTC
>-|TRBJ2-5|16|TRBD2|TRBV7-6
CASSPGTSGSRKTQYF
TGTGCCAGCAGCCCTGGGACTAGCGGGAGCAGAAAGACCCAGTACTTC
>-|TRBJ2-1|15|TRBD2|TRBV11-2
CASRSLAGGYNEQFF
TGTGCCAGCAGATCCCTAGCGGGAGGTTACAATGAGCAGTTCTTC
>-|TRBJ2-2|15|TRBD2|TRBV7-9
CASQPSGRKTGELFF
TGTGCCAGCCAGCCTAGCGGGAGAAAGACCGGGGAGCTGTTTTTT
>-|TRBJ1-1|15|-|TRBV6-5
CASSYENGGEAEAFF
TGTGCCAGCAGTTACGAGAACGGGGGCGAGGCTGAAGCTTTCTTT
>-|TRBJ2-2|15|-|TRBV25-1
CASADGDTDTGELFF
TGTGCCAGCGCCGACGGGGATACTGACACCGGGGAGCTGTTTTTT
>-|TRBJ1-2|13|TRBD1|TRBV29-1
CSALDRTTYGYTF
TGCAGCGCCCTGGACAGGACGACCTATGGCTACACCTTC
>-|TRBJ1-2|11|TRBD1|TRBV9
CASRQGIGYTF
TGTGCCAGCAGACAGGGGATCGGCTACACCTTC
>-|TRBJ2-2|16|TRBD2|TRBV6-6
CASSYSREGQDGELFF
TGTGCCAGCAGTTACTCGCGGGAGGGCCAAGACGGGGAGCTGTTTTTT
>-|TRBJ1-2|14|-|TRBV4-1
CASSQVSPLYGYTF
TGCGCCAGCAGCCAAGTCTCGCCTCTCTATGGCTACACCTTC
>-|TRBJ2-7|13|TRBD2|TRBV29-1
CSVKLADRYEQYF
TGCAGCGTCAAACTAGCGGACCGCTACGAGCAGTACTTC
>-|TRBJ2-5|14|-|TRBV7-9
CASSLVQAQETQYF
TGTGCCAGCAGCTTAGTCCAGGCCCAAGAGACCCAGTACTTC
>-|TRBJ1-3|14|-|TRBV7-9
CASSPGGFGNTIYF
TGTGCCAGCAGCCCGGGAGGGTTTGGAAACACCATATATTTT
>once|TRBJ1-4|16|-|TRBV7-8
CASSTRSRVVDEKLFF
TGTGCCAGCAGCACCAGAAGCCGGGTCGTTGATGAAAAACTGTTTTTT
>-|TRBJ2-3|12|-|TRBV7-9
CASSLSLDTQYF
TGTGCCAGCAGCTTATCCCTGGATACGCAGTATTTT
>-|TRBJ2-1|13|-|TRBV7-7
CASSADIYNEQFF
TGTGCTAGCAGCGCTGACATCTACAATGAGCAGTTCTTC
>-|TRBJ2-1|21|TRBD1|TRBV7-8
CASSLAPPGTGGYSSYNEQFF
TGTGCCAGCAGCTTAGCCCCACCCGGGACAGGGGGCTATAGCTCCTACAATGAGCAGTTCTTC
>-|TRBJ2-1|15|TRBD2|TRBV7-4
CASSLGAGEINEQFF
TGTGCCAGCAGCTTAGGGGCGGGAGAAATCAATGAGCAGTTCTTC
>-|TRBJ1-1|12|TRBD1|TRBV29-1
CSVESDRVGAFF
TGCAGCGTTGAAAGCGACAGGGTCGGAGCTTTCTTT
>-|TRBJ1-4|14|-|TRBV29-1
CSVEWAGLNEKLFF
TGCAGCGTTGAATGGGCAGGGCTTAATGAAAAACTGTTTTTT
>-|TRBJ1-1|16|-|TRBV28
CASGAARGASGDPAFF
TGTGCCAGCGGAGCCGCCCGAGGGGCTTCAGGTGATCCGGCTTTCTTT
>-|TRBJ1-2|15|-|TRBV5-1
CASSPEAAGGYGYTF
TGCGCCAGCAGCCCCGAAGCAGCCGGGGGCTATGGCTACACCTTC
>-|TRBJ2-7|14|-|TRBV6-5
CASSPRTVSYEQYF
TGTGCCAGCTCCCCACGGACAGTCTCCTACGAGCAGTACTTC
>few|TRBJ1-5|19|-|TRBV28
CASRSPLQGEGLSNQPQHF
TGTGCCAGCAGATCACCCCTACAGGGAGAGGGCCTTAGCAATCAGCCCCAGCATTTT
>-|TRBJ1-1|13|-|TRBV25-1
CASSEGLRTEAFF
TGTGCCAGCAGTGAGGGGCTTAGGACTGAAGCTTTCTTT
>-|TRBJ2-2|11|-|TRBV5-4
CASSFAGELFF
TGTGCCAGCAGCTTCGCGGGGGAGCTGTTTTTT
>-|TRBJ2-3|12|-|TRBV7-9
CASSLYAGPQYF
TGTGCCAGCAGCTTATACGCCGGGCCGCAGTATTTT
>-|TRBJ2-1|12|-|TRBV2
CASSDRGNEQFF
TGTGCCAGCAGTGATCGTGGCAATGAGCAGTTCTTC
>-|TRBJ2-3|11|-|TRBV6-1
CASRELNTQYF
TGTGCCAGCAGGGAGTTAAATACGCAGTATTTT
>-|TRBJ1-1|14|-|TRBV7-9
CASSLFAANTEAFF
TGTGCCAGCAGCTTATTTGCAGCGAACACTGAAGCTTTCTTT
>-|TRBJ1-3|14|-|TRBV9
CASSATGSGNTIYF
TGTGCCAGCAGCGCTACAGGGTCTGGAAACACCATATATTTT
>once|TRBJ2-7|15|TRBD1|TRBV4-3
CASSHDRGTIYEQYF
TGCGCCAGCAGCCACGACAGGGGGACCATCTACGAGCAGTACTTC
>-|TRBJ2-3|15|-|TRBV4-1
CASSQDLSDGDTQYF
TGCGCCAGCAGCCAAGATCTTAGCGATGGGGATACGCAGTATTTT
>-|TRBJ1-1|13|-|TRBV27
CASRRNLVFEAFF
TGTGCCAGCAGGAGGAATTTGGTCTTTGAAGCTTTCTTT
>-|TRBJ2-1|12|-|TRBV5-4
CASSWGRDEQFF
TGTGCCAGCAGCTGGGGGCGGGATGAGCAGTTCTTC
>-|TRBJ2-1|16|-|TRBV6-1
CASSETGGDPYNEQFF
TGTGCCAGCAGTGAAACAGGAGGGGACCCCTACAATGAGCAGTTCTTC
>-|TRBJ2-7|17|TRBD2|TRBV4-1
CASSPYPGTSSFLEQYF
TGCGCCAGCAGCCCTTACCCCGGGACTAGCAGTTTTCTCGAGCAGTACTTC
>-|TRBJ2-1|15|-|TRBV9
CASSPWDFSPNEQFF
TGTGCCAGCAGCCCTTGGGACTTTTCCCCCAATGAGCAGTTCTTC
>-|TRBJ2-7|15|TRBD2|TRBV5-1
CASSSSGTSSYEQYF
TGCGCCAGCAGTTCTAGCGGTACAAGCTCCTACGAGCAGTACTTC
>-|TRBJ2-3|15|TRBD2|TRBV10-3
CAISRLAGATDTQYF
TGTGCCATCAGTCGACTAGCGGGGGCCACAGATACGCAGTATTTT
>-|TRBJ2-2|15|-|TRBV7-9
CASSLQRKYTGELFF
TGTGCCAGCAGCTTGCAGCGGAAATACACCGGGGAGCTGTTTTTT
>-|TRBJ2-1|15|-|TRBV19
CASSAASVSYNEQFF
TGTGCCAGTAGCGCAGCTAGCGTATCCTACAATGAGCAGTTCTTC
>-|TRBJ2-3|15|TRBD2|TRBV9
CASSVSGSGPDTQYF
TGTGCCAGCAGCGTAAGCGGGAGTGGCCCAGATACGCAGTATTTT
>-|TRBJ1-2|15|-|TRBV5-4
CASSPHRTSLYGYTF
TGTGCCAGCAGCCCGCACAGGACATCCCTCTATGGCTACACCTTC
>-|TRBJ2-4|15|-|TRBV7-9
CASSLDGEAKNIQYF
TGTGCCAGCAGCTTAGACGGCGAAGCCAAAAACATTCAGTACTTC
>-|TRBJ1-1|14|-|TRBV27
CASSLSGPNTEAFF
TGTGCCAGCAGTTTAAGTGGCCCGAACACTGAAGCTTTCTTT
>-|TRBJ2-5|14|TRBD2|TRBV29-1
CSVGLAGDLETQYF
TGCAGCGTTGGACTAGCGGGAGATCTGGAGACCCAGTACTTC
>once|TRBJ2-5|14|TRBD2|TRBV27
CASSPLGGGETQYF
TGTGCCAGCAGTCCCCTCGGGGGGGGAGAGACCCAGTACTTC
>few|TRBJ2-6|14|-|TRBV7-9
CASSFLSGANVLTF
TGTGCCAGCAGCTTCCTCTCTGGGGCCAACGTCCTGACTTTC
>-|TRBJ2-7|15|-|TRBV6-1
CASSETQFSAWEQYF
TGTGCCAGCAGTGAAACCCAATTTTCAGCTTGGGAGCAGTACTTC
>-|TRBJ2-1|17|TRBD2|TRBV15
CATAGLAGLREYNEQFF
TGTGCCACCGCGGGACTAGCGGGACTCCGGGAGTACAATGAGCAGTTCTTC